This T cell receptor beta chain was recovered during a study of blood T cells in healthy people across ages. Findings and caveats of the study: In older individuals, TCR beta diversity per million T cells was lower, falling roughly linearly with age.

CDR1 and CDR2 (germline): SEHNR, FQNEAQ (reference sequence). The CDR3 is 12 residues long. V gave up 11 bases and J gave up 4 bases; unmatched junction bases: 4. Primers used in a second PCR of about 6 to 12 cycles were a sample-barcoded 5' primer and a J-beta primer mix. Via MiXCR, TCRdb re-called the 5' RACE reads, giving one row per CDR3 protein. The profile shows roughly 1,300,000 distinct CDR3 sequences, 59% of them singletons. About this clonotype: Antigen unknown.

Sequencing was carried out using blood. The chain carries TRBV7-9 and TRBJ1-4; 7 bases match TRBD1. The source of this sequence is a man in his late teens or twenties in good health. For the CDR3, the DNA is TGTGCCTGGACAGGTCTTAATGAAAAACTGTTTTTT. Amino acid sequence: CAWTGLNEKLFF.